This T cell receptor gamma chain was captured by sequencing in a study of gamma delta lymphoproliferative disorders and STAT genes (dated by TCRdb to 2016 to 2018). Regarding the study in general: The LymphoTrack Dx TCRG Assay was used to build gamma-chain libraries from a minimum of 50 ng of genomic DNA. Because no corresponding Invivoscribe delta assay was available, delta-chain libraries were prepared according to the standard operating procedure of the EuroClonality-NGS working group. Within a larger immunophenotypic and STAT-mutation study, TCR gamma and delta CDR3 repertoires were profiled by deep sequencing in Tgammadelta lymphoproliferative disease patients and healthy controls. To confirm results, a couple of gamma-chain samples and every delta-chain sample were sequenced twice.

This clone is medium-sized (0.01 to 0.1%) in terms of sample share. There is no known antigen for this receptor. The sample holds no much larger clone one base away, and base qualities are not on file. Both library preparation methods relied on multiplex PCR with primers aimed at conserved V and J regions of the TCR genes. After purification and pooling, the amplicons were sequenced on an Illumina MiSeq platform. The authors' pipeline ran thus. MiXCR performed V(D)J alignment, clonotype assembly and translation, and VDJtools was used for functionality assessment and CDR3 repertoire analyses. CDR3 was defined per IMGT, and analyses were restricted to productive sequences using functional genes, excluding ORF genes and pseudogenes. A custom Python script was used to search all patients and controls for identical amino acid CDR3s of major clonotypes (frequency >=5%). To compare clonotype frequencies between patients and controls, a one-sided non-parametric Wilcoxon test was applied. TCRdb called clones anew from the public reads via CATT; matching DNA rows were later pooled. TCRdb, not the authors, supplied the V and J calls. This sample has over 3,500 gamma-chain clones in its table, and 7% of those were observed once. Approximately 37% of the sample lies in the top ten.

Genomic DNA from peripheral blood mononuclear cells isolated from patients and controls was used for TCR sequencing. The control group consisted of 23 healthy adult blood donors (median age roughly 67 years; some twelve males and roughly eleven females) who were matched to the patients for age and sex. Study-level results and caveats: Nearly all major gamma and delta clonotypes of patients were found to be public, being shared with at least one healthy donor, and only a couple of gamma clonotypes were found to be private to disease. T cells in controls likely covered a range of maturation stages, whereas leukemic cells were skewed toward terminal effectors, which could potentially limit comparisons between patients and controls. When whole repertoires were clustered, gamma repertoires from patients grouped apart from those of healthy controls, but delta repertoires did not separate between the groups. According to the authors, NGS specificity may be reduced at low frequencies, so whether leukemic clones are public or private needs confirmation.

The CDR3 goes from the cysteine to the phenylalanine over 16 residues. Only the CDR3 part of the read is kept: 48 bases, read in frame from the first base. Trimmed from V: 0 bases; trimmed from J: 1 base; junction bases lacking a gene match: 5. CDR1 is given as EGSNGY and CDR2 as YDSYNSKV, both from the germline V gene. The rearrangement combines TRGV2 with TRGJP2. TCRdb supplies no J gene; here it was assigned by aligning the nucleotide sequence to germline. The TCR sequence derives from a human donor in good health. The sample comprised blood. For the CDR3, the sequence is CATWDGQLSSDWIKTF. Read as DNA, the sequence is TGTGCCACCTGGGACGGGCAACTTAGTAGTGATTGGATCAAGACGTTT.